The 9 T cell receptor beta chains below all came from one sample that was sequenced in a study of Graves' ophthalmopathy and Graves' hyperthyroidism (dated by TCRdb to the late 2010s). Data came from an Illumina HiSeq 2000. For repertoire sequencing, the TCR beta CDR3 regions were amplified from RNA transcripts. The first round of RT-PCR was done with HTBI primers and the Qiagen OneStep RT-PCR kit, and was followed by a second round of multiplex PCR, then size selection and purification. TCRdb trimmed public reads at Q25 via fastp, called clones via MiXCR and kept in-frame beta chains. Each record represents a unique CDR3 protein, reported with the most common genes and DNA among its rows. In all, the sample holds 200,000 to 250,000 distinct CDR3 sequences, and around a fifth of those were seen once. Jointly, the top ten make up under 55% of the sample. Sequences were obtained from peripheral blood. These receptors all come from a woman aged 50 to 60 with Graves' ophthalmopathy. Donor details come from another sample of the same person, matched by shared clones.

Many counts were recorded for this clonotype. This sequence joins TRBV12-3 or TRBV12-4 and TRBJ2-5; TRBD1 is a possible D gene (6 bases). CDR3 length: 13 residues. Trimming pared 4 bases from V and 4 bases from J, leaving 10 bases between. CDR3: CASSSGDGETQYF. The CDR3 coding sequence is TGTGCCAGCAGTTCAGGGGATGGAGAGACCCAGTACTTC.

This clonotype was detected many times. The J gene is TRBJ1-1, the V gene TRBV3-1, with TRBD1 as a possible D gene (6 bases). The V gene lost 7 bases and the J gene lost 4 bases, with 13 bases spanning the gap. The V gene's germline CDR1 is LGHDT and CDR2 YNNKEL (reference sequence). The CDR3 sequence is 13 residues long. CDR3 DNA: TGTGCCAGCAAGAGGGGGGTAAGCACTGAAGCTTTCTTT. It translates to CASKRGVSTEAFF.

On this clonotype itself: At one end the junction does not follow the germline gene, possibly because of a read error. CDR3 region: CASSLVGLAQETQYF. CDR3 coding DNA: TGTGCTAGCAGCTTAGTGGGTCTAGCGCAAGAGACCCAGTACTTC. J is TRBJ2-5 and V is TRBV7-7; D is possibly TRBD2 (6 bases). Germline loops: CDR1 SSHAT, CDR2 FNYEAQ (reference sequence). The CDR3 runs to 15 residues. The variable domain in full, with the rest retrieved from reference TRBV7-7 and TRBJ2-5, is GAGVSQSPRYKVTKRGQDVTLRCDPISSHATLYWYQQALGQGPEFLTYFNYEAQPDKSGLPSDRFSAERPEGSISTLTIQRTEQRDSAMYRCASSLVGLAQETQYFGPGTRLLVL.

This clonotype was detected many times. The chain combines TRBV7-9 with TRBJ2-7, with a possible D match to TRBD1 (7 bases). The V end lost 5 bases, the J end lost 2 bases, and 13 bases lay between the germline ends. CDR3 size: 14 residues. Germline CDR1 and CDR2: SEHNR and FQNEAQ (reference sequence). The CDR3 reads CASSGPRGAYEQYF. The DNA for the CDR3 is TGTGCCAGCAGCGGCCCCAGGGGGGCCTACGAGCAGTACTTC. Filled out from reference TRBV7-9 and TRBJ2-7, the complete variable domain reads DTGVSQNPRHKITKRGQNVTFRCDPISEHNRLYWYRQTLGQGPEFLTYFQNEAQLEKSRLLSDRFSAERPKGSFSTLEIQRTEQGDSAMYLCASSGPRGAYEQYFGPGTRLTVT.

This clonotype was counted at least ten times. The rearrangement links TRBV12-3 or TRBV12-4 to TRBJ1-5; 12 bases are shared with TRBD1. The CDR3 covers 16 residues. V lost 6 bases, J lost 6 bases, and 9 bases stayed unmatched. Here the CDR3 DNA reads TGTGCCAGCAGGCCCGGGGGACAGGGGGCATTTCAGCCCCAGCATTTT. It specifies CASRPGGQGAFQPQHF.

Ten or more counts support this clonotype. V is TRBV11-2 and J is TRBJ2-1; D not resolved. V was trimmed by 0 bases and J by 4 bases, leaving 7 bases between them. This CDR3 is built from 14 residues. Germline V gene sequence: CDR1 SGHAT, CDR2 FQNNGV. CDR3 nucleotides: TGTGCCAGCAGCTTAGATGGTCAGTACAATGAGCAGTTCTTC. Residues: CASSLDGQYNEQFF. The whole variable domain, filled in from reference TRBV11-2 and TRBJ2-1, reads EAGVAQSPRYKIIEKRQSVAFWCNPISGHATLYWYQQILGQGPKLLIQFQNNGVVDDSQLPKDRFSAERLKGVDSTLKIQPAKLEDSAVYLCASSLDGQYNEQFFGPGTRLTVL.

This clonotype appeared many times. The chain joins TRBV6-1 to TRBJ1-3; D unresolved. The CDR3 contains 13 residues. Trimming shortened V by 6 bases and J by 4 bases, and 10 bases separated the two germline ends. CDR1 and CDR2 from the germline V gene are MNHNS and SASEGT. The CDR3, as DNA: TGTGCCAGCAGCTCGGGGTCCGGAAACACCATATATTTT. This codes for CASSSGSGNTIYF.

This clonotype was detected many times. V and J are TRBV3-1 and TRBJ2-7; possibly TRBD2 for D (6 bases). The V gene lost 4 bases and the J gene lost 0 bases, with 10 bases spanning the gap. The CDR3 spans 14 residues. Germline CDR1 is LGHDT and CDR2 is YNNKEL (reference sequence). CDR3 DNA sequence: TGTGCCAGCAGCCGGGACTCTTTCTCCTACGAGCAGTACTTC. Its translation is CASSRDSFSYEQYF.

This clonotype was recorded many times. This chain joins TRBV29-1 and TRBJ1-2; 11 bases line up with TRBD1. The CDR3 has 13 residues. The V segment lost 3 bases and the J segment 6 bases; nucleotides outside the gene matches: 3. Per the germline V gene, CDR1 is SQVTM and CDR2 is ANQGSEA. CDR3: CSVEGQGGHGYTF. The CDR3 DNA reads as TGCAGCGTTGAGGGACAGGGGGGCCATGGCTACACCTTC.